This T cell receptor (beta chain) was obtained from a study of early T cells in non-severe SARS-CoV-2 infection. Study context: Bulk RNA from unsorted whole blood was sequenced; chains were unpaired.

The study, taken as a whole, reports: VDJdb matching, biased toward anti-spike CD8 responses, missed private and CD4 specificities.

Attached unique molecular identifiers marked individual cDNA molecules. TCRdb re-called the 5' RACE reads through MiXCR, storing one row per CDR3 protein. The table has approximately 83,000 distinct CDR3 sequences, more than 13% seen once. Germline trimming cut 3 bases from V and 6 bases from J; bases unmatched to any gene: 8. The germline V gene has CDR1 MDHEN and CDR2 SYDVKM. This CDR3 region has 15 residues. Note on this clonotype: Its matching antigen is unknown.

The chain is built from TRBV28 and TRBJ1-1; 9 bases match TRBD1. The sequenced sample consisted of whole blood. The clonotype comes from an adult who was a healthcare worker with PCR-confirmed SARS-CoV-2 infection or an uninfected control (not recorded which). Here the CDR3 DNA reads TGTGCCAGCAGTTTTTTGGGACAGGGAGTTTCTGAAGCTTTCTTT. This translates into CASSFLGQGVSEAFF. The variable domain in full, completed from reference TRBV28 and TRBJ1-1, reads DVKVTQSSRYLVKRTGEKVFLECVQDMDHENMFWYRQDPGLGLRLIYFSYDVKMKEKGDIPEGYSVSREKKERFSLILESASTNQTSMYLCASSFLGQGVSEAFFGQGTRLTVV.